This entry features one TCR beta chain sequence. Its target is unknown. This record comes from a study of OX40 agonist ivuxolimab in advanced cancers. Overall study: One hepatocellular carcinoma and a couple of cutaneous melanoma patients partially responded. Study-wide points: The expanded peripheral T cells' antigen specificity was not determined. The average count of expanded clones was higher among CD8+ T cells than among CD4+.

V dropped 0 bases and J dropped 7 bases, with 9 bases sitting between them. Germline V gives CDR1 GTSNPN, CDR2 SVGIG (reference sequence). The CDR3 has 12 residues. Only in-frame clones appear in the TCRdb table, and some are missing; sequencing was by immunoSEQ multiplex PCR. The sample contains tens of thousands of clones, just under 90% of which appear only once. The TCR originated in an adult with an advanced solid tumor such as melanoma, head and neck, liver or kidney cancer. Specimen: CD4+ or CD8+ T cells sorted from blood, collected in a trial of the OX40 agonist ivuxolimab. The rearrangement links TRBV30 to TRBJ1-2, with D perhaps TRBD1 (6 bases). The CDR3 here is CAWSVGGVGYTF. The CDR3 bases are TGTGCCTGGAGTGTAGGGGGGGTTGGCTACACCTTC.